This record concerns one T cell receptor beta chain sequence. Clones were sequenced by immunoSEQ multiplex PCR, and TCRdb holds only the in-frame ones, with some missing. Of 250,000 to 400,000 clones listed, under 90% are singletons. This CDR3 comprises 16 residues. Trimming removed 2 bases from V and 2 bases from J; junction bases left unmatched: 7. Germline loops: CDR1 MDHEN, CDR2 SYDVKM. The source of the sample is a study of blood T cell repertoires in COVID-19. This TCR was sampled from a woman in her 30s with COVID-19, enrolled during active disease. Sequenced input: peripheral blood. The chain combines TRBV28 with TRBJ2-7; the match to TRBD2 covers 9 bases. The chain's CDR3 is CASSLGGAGGTYEQYF. The CDR3 DNA is TGTGCCAGCAGTTTAGGAGGAGCGGGAGGCACCTACGAGCAGTACTTC.